The subject of this entry is one T cell receptor beta chain. This sample stems from a study of blood T cell repertoires in COVID-19. Study as a whole: The United States, Italy and Spain supplied acute and convalescent COVID-19 samples. Sources were T cells, B-cell-depleted T cells, or PBMCs; the material itself was cDNA or gDNA.

V was trimmed by 3 bases and J by 1 base, leaving 14 bases between them. Germline V gene lookup returns CDR1 SGDLS and CDR2 YYNGEE. The CDR3 has 16 amino acids. In the authors' workflow: Estimation of nucleated cell counts was performed using reference gene primer amplification. Sequencing used immunoSEQ multiplex PCR; TCRdb keeps in-frame clones, though not all of them. V and J calls and clone size come straight from that table; D and trimming were deduced from the DNA. The table lists 100,000 to 150,000 clones, about 85% of them singletons. V is TRBV9 and J is TRBJ2-1; weak D call: TRBD1 (6 bases). This receptor was taken from an elderly man with active or convalescent COVID-19. The material sequenced was peripheral blood. CDR3 sequence reads: CASSAGADSSYNEQFF. In DNA, the CDR3 is TGTGCCAGCAGCGCAGGGGCTGACTCTTCCTACAATGAGCAGTTCTTC. Supplemented by reference TRBV9 and TRBJ2-1, the full variable domain reads DSGVTQTPKHLITATGQRVTLRCSPRSGDLSVYWYQQSLDQGLQFLIQYYNGEERAKGNILERFSAQQFPDLHSELNLSSLELGDSALYFCASSAGADSSYNEQFFGPGTRLTVL.